This TCR beta chain was documented in a study of T cells in Graves' hyperthyroidism and ophthalmopathy. In the study overall: Any treatment followed the collection of peripheral blood at initial diagnosis.

Germline CDR1 reads SNHLY; CDR2 reads FYNNEI. V shed 5 bases, J shed 5 bases, and the junction held 6 bases outside the gene matches. CDR3 length: 14 residues. This clonotype was detected ten times or more. The antigen remains undetermined. Study-wide findings and caveats: Ophthalmopathy, which appeared later, was predicted by the model a median about 6.8 months before onset. Researchers found most expanded thyroid clonotypes above 0.001 in blood as well. A model built on 13 V-J features separated ophthalmopathy from stable hyperthyroidism.

The investigators amplified TCR beta CDR3 regions from RNA transcripts. In the first-round RT-PCR of the TCR CDR3, the HTBI primer set was used. In TCRdb, the multiplex PCR reads were re-called with MiXCR into one record per CDR3 protein. The table has fewer than 250,000 distinct CDR3 sequences, more than 20% seen once. Sequenced sample: blood. This TCR came from a woman in her thirties or forties with Graves' ophthalmopathy. The J gene is TRBJ2-5, the V gene TRBV2; 9 nucleotides agree with TRBD2. CDR3 amino acids: CASSRGLARETQYF. DNA of the CDR3: TGTGCCAGCAGTCGAGGACTAGCGAGGGAGACCCAGTACTTC.